Listed here is a single T cell receptor beta chain. Its specificity is not known. This specimen comes from a study of shared clonotypes between healthy human individuals. Study-level results: Sorted-subset sequencing was shown by rarefaction to be incomplete despite large depth. A handful of donors showed sharing of approximately 5% of naive CD4 clonotypes.

CDR3 length: 15 residues. Germline V lookup: CDR1 SNHLY, CDR2 FYNNEI. The V end was cut by 11 bases, the J end by 1 base, with 18 bases between. Original processing methods: ImmunoSEQ output held junction-only sequences without quality scores, so filtering differed. Sequencing was performed with immunoSEQ multiplex PCR; in TCRdb, only in-frame clones are kept and a portion is missing. The V and J calls and clone size are taken from that table; D and trimming were inferred from the DNA. The repertoire includes millions of clones, less than 95% of them detected once, and about 1.1% sits in the top ten. Terminally differentiated effector memory CD45RA+ cells were excluded by CCR7 positive selection of CD45RO-negative cells.

The sequenced sample consisted of naive CD8+ T cells sorted from blood. The origin of this receptor is a man younger than 35 in good health. The V gene is TRBV2, the J gene TRBJ1-5; TRBD1 might be the D (5 bases). DNA for the CDR3: TGTGCCGGCCCCGGGGCCGGTATGAGCAATCAGCCCCAGCATTTT. This gives the protein CAGPGAGMSNQPQHF.